This T cell receptor (beta chain) is from a study of read filtering for tumor transcriptome and immune sequencing. Study overall: Revised staging placed roughly 8 patients in R-ISS I, 15 to 20 in II, 7 in III. After DNase treatment, RNA was made into whole-transcriptome libraries.

Broader study findings: IR-seq captured clonotypes deeper and more reliably than RNA-seq.

This clonotype was picked up a small number of times. Its antigen remains unknown. The CDR3 contains 15 residues. J gave up 3 bases and V 4 bases, and 5 bases lay outside the gene matches. In germline, CDR1 is SGHAT, CDR2 FQNNGV. Every patient had bone marrow sampled while the disease was active. The library was built from about 400 ng RNA with molecular barcoded adaptors for alpha/delta and beta/gamma chains. TCRdb recomputed calls from the reads with MiXCR, one row per CDR3 protein. The sample includes under 150,000 distinct CDR3 sequences, approximately 13% of them seen just once. The clonotype originates from a donor aged 40 or over with multiple myeloma. This chain joins TRBV11-2 and TRBJ2-7, with 11 bases matching TRBD1. Sequences were obtained from a population of CD138-negative cells sorted from bone marrow. As DNA, the CDR3 is TGTGCCAGCAGCTCCCGGGACAGGGGGGTCTACGAGCAGTACTTC. Protein: CASSSRDRGVYEQYF.